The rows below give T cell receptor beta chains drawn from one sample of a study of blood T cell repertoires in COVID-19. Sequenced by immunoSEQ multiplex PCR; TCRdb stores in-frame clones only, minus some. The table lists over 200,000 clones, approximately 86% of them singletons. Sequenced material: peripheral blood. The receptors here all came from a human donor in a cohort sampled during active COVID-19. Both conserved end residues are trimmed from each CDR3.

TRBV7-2	ASSRTSGTGELF
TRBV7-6	ASSLEVAGLSYEQY
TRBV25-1	ASSPSGAAPTAF
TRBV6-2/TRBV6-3	ASSRTSEYEQY
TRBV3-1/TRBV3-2	ASSQRQGSCNQPQH
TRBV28	ASSRQGTGNTIY
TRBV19	ASSNGLEYNEQF
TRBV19	ASSESRQGRFEAF
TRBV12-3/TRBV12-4	ASSLGHNYGYT
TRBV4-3	ASSQGLRAGEQF
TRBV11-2	ASSLDRSGNTIY
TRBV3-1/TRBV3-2	ASSQDLFGLAGEGEQY
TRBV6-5	ASSYSEGAMF
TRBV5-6	ASSFAGTGGKLF
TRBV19	ATVRENTEAF
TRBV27	ASCRGQGLEQY
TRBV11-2	ASSFRGVTEAF
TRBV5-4	ASSPDSGGAYEQY
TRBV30	AWSVRVAGASNQPQH
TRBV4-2	ASSPGTSGALSGANVLT
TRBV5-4	ASSASLAGGPLGEQY
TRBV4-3	ASSQEVGTPSSIQY
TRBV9	ASTRTNYGYT
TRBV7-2	ASRGWTSTDTQY
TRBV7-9	ASSLPGGRYNEQF
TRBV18	ASSRYTDTEAF
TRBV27	ASSLSGLPSYEQY
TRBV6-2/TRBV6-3	ASSDNRGGEKLF
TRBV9	ASSVGGGSTGELF
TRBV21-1	ASSSSFGQGPIVPEAF
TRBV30	AWTSDRGRRTGELF
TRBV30	AARDSYEQY
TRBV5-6	ASRATGLNTIY
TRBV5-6	ASSPAGYSTDTQY
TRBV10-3	AISDPDIYQPQH
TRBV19	ASRGFLGGATNEKLF
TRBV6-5	ASSYSLAGANREQY
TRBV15	ATSTVGQGGRSFGYGYT
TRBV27	ASSRGTGSNQPQH
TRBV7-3	ASSFAALGLAGTDEQY
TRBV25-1	ASNRGTYNEQF
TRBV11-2	ASFRTGQNYGYT
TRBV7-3	ASSLTGDRAETQY